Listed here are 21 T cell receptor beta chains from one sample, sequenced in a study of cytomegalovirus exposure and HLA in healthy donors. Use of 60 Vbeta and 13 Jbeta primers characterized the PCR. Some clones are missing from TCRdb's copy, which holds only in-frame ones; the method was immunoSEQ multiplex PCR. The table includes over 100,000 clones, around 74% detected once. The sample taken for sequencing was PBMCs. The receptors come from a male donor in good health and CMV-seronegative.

The CDR3 DNA reads as TGTGCCAGCAGGGACGGCGGACAGGGGGCCTACGAGCAGTACTTC. This encodes CASRDGGQGAYEQYF. This sequence joins TRBV6-6 and TRBJ2-7; 10 nucleotides line up with TRBD1. This CDR3 is built from 15 residues. Germline loops: CDR1 MNHNY, CDR2 SVGAGI (reference sequence). The V and J ends lost 6 bases and 2 bases, in that order; junction bases with no gene match: 7.

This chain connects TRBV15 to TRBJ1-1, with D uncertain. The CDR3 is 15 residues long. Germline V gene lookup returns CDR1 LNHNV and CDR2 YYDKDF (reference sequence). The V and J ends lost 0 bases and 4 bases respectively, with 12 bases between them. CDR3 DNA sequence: TGTGCCACCAGCAGAGAGGGCACCCTTAGCACTGAAGCTTTCTTT. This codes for CATSREGTLSTEAFF.

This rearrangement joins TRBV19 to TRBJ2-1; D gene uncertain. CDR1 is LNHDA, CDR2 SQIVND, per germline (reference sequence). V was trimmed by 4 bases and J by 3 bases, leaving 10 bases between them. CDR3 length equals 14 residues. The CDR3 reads CASSSAAYYNEQFF. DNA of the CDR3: TGTGCCAGTAGTAGCGCAGCGTACTACAATGAGCAGTTCTTC.

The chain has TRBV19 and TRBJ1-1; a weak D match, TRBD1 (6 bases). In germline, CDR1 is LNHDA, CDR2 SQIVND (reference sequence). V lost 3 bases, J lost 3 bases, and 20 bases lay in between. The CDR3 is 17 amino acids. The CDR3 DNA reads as TGTGCCAGTAGTATTATCCCGGGACAACCGAGGGACACTGAAGCTTTCTTT. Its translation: CASSIIPGQPRDTEAFF.

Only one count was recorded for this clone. In DNA, the CDR3 is TGTGCCAGCAGCCACGGGACAGATTGGTACACCTTC. It encodes CASSHGTDWYTF. The chain couples TRBV5-4 to TRBJ1-2; 7 bases align to TRBD1. CDR3 length: 12 residues. V gave up 4 bases and J gave up 11 bases; unmatched junction bases: 8. Per germline, CDR1 SGHNT and CDR2 YYREEE (reference sequence).

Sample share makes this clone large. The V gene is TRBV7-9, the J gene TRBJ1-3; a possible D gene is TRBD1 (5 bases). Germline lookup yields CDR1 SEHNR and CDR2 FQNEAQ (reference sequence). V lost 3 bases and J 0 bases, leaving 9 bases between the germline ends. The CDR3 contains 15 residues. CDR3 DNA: TGTGCCAGCAGCTTTATAGACAGCTCTGGAAACACCATATATTTT. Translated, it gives CASSFIDSSGNTIYF.

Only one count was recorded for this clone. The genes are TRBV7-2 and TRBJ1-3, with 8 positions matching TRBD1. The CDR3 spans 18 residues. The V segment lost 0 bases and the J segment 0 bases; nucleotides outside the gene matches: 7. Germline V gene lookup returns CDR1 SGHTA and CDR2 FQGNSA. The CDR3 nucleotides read TGTGCCAGCAGCTTAGCCGACAGGGGCAAGGACTCTGGAAACACCATATATTTT. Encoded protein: CASSLADRGKDSGNTIYF.

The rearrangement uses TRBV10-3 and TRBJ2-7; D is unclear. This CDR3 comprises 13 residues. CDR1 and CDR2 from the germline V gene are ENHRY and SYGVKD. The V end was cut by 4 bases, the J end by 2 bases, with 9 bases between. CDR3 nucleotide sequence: TGTGCCATCAGTGGGGCAGGTACCTACGAGCAGTACTTC. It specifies CAISGAGTYEQYF.

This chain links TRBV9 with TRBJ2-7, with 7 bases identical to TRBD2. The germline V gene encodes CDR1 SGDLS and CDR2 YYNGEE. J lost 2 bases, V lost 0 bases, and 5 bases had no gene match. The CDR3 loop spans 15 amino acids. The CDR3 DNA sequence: TGTGCCAGCAGCGTAGAGGCGGGAGTAACCTACGAGCAGTACTTC. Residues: CASSVEAGVTYEQYF.

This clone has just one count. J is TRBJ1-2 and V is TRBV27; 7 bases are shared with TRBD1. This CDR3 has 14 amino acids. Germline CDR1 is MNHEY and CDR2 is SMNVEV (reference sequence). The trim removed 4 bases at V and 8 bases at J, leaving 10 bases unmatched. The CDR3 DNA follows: TGTGCCAGCAGTTCCGGGACAGCCCTCAGGGGCTACACCTTC. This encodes CASSSGTALRGYTF.

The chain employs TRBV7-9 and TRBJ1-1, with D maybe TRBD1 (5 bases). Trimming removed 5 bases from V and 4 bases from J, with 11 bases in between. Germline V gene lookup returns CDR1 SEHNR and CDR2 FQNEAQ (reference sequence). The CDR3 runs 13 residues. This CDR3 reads CASSTRVSTEAFF. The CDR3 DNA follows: TGTGCCAGCAGCACCAGGGTTTCCACTGAAGCTTTCTTT.

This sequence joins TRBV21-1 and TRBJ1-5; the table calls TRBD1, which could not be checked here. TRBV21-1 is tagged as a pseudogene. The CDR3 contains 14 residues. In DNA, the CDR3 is TGTGCCAGCAGCAAAGAGGGGCAAAATCAGCCCCAGCATTTT. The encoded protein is CASSKEGQNQPQHF.

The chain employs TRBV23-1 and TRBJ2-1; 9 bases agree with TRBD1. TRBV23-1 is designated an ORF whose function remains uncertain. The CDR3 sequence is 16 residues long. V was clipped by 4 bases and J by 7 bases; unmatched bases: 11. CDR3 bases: TGCGCCAGCAGTCCTCCCAGGGACAGGGAACGGAATGAGCAGTTCTTC. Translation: CASSPPRDRERNEQFF.

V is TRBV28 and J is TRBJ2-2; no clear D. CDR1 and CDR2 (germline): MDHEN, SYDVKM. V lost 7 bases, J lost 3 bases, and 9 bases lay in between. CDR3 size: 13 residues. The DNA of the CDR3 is TGTGCCAGCAATTATTATTACACCGGGGAGCTGTTTTTT. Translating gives CASNYYYTGELFF.

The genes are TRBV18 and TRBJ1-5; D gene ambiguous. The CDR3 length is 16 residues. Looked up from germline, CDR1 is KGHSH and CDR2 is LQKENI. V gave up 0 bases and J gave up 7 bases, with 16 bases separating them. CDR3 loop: CASSPPSFTEGQPQHF. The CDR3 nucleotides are TGTGCCAGCTCACCACCGTCGTTTACAGAGGGACAGCCCCAGCATTTT.

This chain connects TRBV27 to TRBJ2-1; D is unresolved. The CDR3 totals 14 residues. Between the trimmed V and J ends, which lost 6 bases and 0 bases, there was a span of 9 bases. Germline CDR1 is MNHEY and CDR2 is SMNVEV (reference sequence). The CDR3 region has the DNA TGTGCCAGCAGCCCGTTGAGCTCCTACAATGAGCAGTTCTTC. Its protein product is CASSPLSSYNEQFF.

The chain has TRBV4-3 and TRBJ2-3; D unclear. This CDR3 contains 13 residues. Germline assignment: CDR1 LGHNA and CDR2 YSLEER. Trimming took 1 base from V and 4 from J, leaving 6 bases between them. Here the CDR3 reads CASSQASADTQYF. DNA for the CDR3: TGCGCCAGCAGCCAAGCTTCGGCAGATACGCAGTATTTT.

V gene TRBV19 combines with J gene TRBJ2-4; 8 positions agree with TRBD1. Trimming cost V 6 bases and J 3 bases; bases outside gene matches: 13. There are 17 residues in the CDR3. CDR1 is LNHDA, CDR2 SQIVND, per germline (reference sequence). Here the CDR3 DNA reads TGTGCCAGTAGCCACGCGCAGGGGGCGCGGGGCAAAAACATTCAGTACTTC. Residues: CASSHAQGARGKNIQYF.

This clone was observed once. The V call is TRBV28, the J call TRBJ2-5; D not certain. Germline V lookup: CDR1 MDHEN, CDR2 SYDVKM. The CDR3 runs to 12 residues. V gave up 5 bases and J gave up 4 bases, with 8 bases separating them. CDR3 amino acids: CASSRLLETQYF. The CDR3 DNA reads TGTGCCAGCAGTAGACTTCTAGAGACCCAGTACTTC. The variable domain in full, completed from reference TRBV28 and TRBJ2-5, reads DVKVTQSSRYLVKRTGEKVFLECVQDMDHENMFWYRQDPGLGLRLIYFSYDVKMKEKGDIPEGYSVSREKKERFSLILESASTNQTSMYLCASSRLLETQYFGPGTRLLVL.

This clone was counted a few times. CDR3 nucleotide sequence: TGTGCCAGCTCACCGAGCGGGGGGCTTTACAATGAGCAGTTCTTC. Its protein is CASSPSGGLYNEQFF. V is TRBV18 and J is TRBJ2-1, with 9 bases aligning to TRBD2. The germline V gene encodes CDR1 KGHSH and CDR2 LQKENI. V shed 3 bases, J shed 4 bases, and the junction held 4 bases outside the gene matches. The length of the CDR3 is 15 residues.

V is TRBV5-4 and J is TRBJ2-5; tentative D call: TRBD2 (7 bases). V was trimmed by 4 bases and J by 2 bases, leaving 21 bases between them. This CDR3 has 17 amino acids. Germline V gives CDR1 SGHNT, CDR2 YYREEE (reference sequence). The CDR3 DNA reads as TGTGCCAGCAGCCCATCCCGGGGGGCCATTCCGCAAGAGACCCAGTACTTC. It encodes CASSPSRGAIPQETQYF.